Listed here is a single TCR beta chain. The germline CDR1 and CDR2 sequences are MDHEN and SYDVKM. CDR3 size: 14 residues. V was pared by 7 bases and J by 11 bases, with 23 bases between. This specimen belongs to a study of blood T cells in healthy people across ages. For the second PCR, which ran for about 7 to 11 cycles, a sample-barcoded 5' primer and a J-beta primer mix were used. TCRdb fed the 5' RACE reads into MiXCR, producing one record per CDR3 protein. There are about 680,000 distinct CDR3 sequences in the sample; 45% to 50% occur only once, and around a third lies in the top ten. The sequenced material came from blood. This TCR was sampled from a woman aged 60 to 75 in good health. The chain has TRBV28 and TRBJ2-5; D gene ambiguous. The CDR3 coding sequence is TGTGCCAGCACTTTTAGGTCCTCCTACAATGAGCAGTACTTC. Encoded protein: CASTFRSSYNEQYF.